This T cell receptor beta chain stems from a study of T cells in Graves' hyperthyroidism and ophthalmopathy. Study-level findings and limits: Among clonotypes expanded in thyroid above 0.001, most were also found in blood.

Trimming took 3 bases from V and 0 from J, leaving 9 bases between them. This CDR3 spans 15 amino acids. Germline loops: CDR1 LNHDA, CDR2 SQIVND (reference sequence). Amplified TCR beta CDR3 regions derived from RNA transcripts. Researchers ran a first-round RT-PCR on the TCR CDR3 using the HTBI primer set. Using its own MiXCR run on the multiplex PCR reads, TCRdb lists one record per CDR3 protein. The sample holds over 700,000 distinct CDR3 sequences, around a third seen once. Turning to this clonotype: The antigen is not known.

Each diagnosis was grounded in clinical symptoms, serum thyroxine and TRAb, thyroid ultrasound, and orbital computed tomography. The J gene is TRBJ1-5, the V gene TRBV19; D is undetermined. This sequence was found in a woman in her thirties or forties with Graves' hyperthyroidism. The sequenced sample consisted of blood. CDR3 in DNA: TGTGCCAGTAGTATGGGAATAAATAGCAATCAGCCCCAGCATTTT. This encodes CASSMGINSNQPQHF. Full variable domain (rest looked up from reference TRBV19 and TRBJ1-5): DGGITQSPKYLFRKEGQNVTLSCEQNLNHDAMYWYRQDPGQGLRLIYYSQIVNDFQKGDIAEGYSVSREKKESFPLTVTSAQKNPTAFYLCASSMGINSNQPQHFGDGTRLSIL.